This TCR beta chain emerged from a study of blood T cell repertoires in COVID-19. Across the whole study: COVID-19 samples from acute and convalescent phases originated in the United States, Italy and Spain. Nucleic acid was either cDNA or gDNA, and it came from T cells, B-cell-depleted T cells, or PBMCs.

In the study's own analysis: Using reference gene primer amplification, nucleated cell counts were estimated. Only in-frame clones appear in the TCRdb table, and some are missing; sequencing was by immunoSEQ multiplex PCR. That table is the source of V, J and clone size, and D and trimming were worked out from the DNA. The sample has 250,000 or so clones; nearly 90% are singletons. Germline CDR1 and CDR2: SGHRS and YFSETQ. The CDR3 is made up of 15 amino acids. V lost 5 bases, J lost 7 bases, and 10 bases stayed unmatched. This rearrangement joins TRBV5-1 to TRBJ2-1; 9 positions agree with TRBD1. The receptor was isolated from a man aged 18 to 35 with active or convalescent COVID-19. Specimen: peripheral blood. The CDR3, as DNA: TGCGCCAGCAGACCGGGACAGGGTCGAGTGAATGAGCAGTTCTTC. It yields the protein CASRPGQGRVNEQFF.